The clone carrying this T cell receptor (beta chain) was counted once. Other DNA sequences in the same sample also yield this CDR3. These data are taken from a study of control samples from healthy donors and cancer patients. The CDR3 extends over 15 amino acids. Germline lookup yields CDR1 SGHNT and CDR2 YYREEE (reference sequence). Trimming took 2 bases from V and 8 from J, leaving 19 bases between them. TCRdb's table, derived via immunoSEQ multiplex PCR, lists solely in-frame clones and lacks some. The top ten hold 7.8% of the sample, which has about 100,000 clones, around 89% seen once. This rearrangement joins TRBV5-4 to TRBJ1-2; the D gene is possibly TRBD1 (6 bases). The TCR originated in a man aged 25 to 40 in good health. Input material: blood. CDR3 protein: CASSFRGAGRGGYTF. Here the CDR3 DNA reads TGTGCCAGCAGCTTTCGGGGGGCGGGTCGAGGGGGCTACACCTTC.